This TCR beta chain came from a study of beta chain features in type 1 diabetes. Trimming at V came to 6 bases and at J to 6 bases, leaving 5 bases not matched to a gene. The CDR3 covers 12 residues. Germline V CDR1 and CDR2: SQVTM, ANQGSEA. Of the isolated RNA, all was reverse transcribed, and so the sequenced material was expressed TCRB transcripts. TCRdb's copy holds only in-frame clones and misses some; the assay was immunoSEQ multiplex PCR. The table has under 300,000 clones, 11% to 15% seen once. This clone has a handful of counts. Its matching antigen is unknown. Study results and caveats: Patients with Type 1 diabetes showed moderately but significantly shorter TCRB CDR3s in all four CD4+ subsets. Compared with healthy donors, patients appeared to share more similar naive, central memory and regulatory TCRB repertoires. A possible short-template PCR bias applies equally to patients and controls.

This clonotype was obtained from a man aged 25 to 40 with type 1 diabetes. Sequenced input: naive CD4+ T cells from blood. The rearrangement joins TRBV29-1 to TRBJ1-2, with 9 positions matching TRBD1. The CDR3 coding sequence is TGCAGCGTACGGACAGGGGCGGATGGCTACACCTTC. It encodes CSVRTGADGYTF.